Reported below is one T cell receptor (beta chain). Authors' methods: By means of reference gene primer amplification, nucleated cell counts were estimated. The method was immunoSEQ multiplex PCR; TCRdb's version includes in-frame clones alone and lacks a portion of them. V, J and clone size were drawn from that table, and D and trimming were deduced from the DNA. This sample yields about 310,000 clones, of which about 89% are seen a single time; around 9.5% belongs to the top ten. Clinical histories supplied by participants themselves formed the basis of cohort assignment. Two negative PCRs, clearance, or symptom resolution were required of recovered Cohort 3 donors. This sample was included in a study of blood T cell repertoires in COVID-19. The overall study: Collection of acute and convalescent COVID-19 samples took place in the United States, Italy and Spain.

This CDR3 spans 16 amino acids. In germline, CDR1 is SGHTA, CDR2 FQGNSA. Unmatched junction bases numbered 5, after V lost 0 bases and J lost 3 bases. The clonotype was recovered from a woman aged 40 to 50 who had recovered from COVID-19. This chain uses TRBV7-2 with TRBJ2-7, with 10 bases lining up with TRBD2. The specimen was PBMCs or T cells enriched from blood (not recorded which). The chain's CDR3 is CASSLAPAGGIYEQYF. As DNA, the CDR3 is TGTGCCAGCAGCTTAGCCCCAGCGGGAGGGATCTACGAGCAGTACTTC.